A single sample is the source of the 27 T cell receptor beta chains below, sequenced in a study of shared clonotypes between healthy human individuals. Libraries were prepared by immunoSEQ multiplex PCR; TCRdb keeps only in-frame clonotypes and omits some of them. The sample lists some 1,600,000 clones, roughly 98% seen once, with 0.4% to 0.45% in the top ten. The source material was naive CD4+ T cells sorted from blood. Subset: CD45RA+ positively selected. The receptors shown here come from a man under 40 in good health.

The chain carries TRBV28 and TRBJ2-1, with 7 bases aligning to TRBD2. Germline values: CDR1 MDHEN, CDR2 SYDVKM. J lost 5 bases, V lost 8 bases, and 9 bases had no gene match. This CDR3 contains 14 residues. The CDR3 nucleotides are TGTGCCAGCGGAAAAGGGGACTATAACAATGAGCAGTTCTTC. This translates into CASGKGDYNNEQFF.

J is TRBJ1-2 and V is TRBV30, with D tentatively TRBD1 (5 bases). This CDR3 contains 12 residues. The V and J ends lost 5 bases and 2 bases respectively, with 9 bases between them. Germline V gene sequence: CDR1 GTSNPN, CDR2 SVGIG (reference sequence). The CDR3 loop reads CAWARQNYGYTF. The CDR3 region has the DNA TGTGCCTGGGCTAGACAGAACTATGGCTACACCTTC.

The chain joins TRBV5-6 to TRBJ2-2, with D perhaps given as TRBD1 or TRBD2 (6 bases each). Trimming took 2 bases from V and 4 from J, leaving 12 bases between them. CDR1 is SGHDT and CDR2 is YYEEEE in the germline V gene. The CDR3 covers 15 residues. CDR3 loop: CASSFGRGGTGELFF. CDR3 sequence (DNA): TGTGCCAGCAGCTTTGGCAGGGGAGGCACCGGGGAGCTGTTTTTT.

The chain joins TRBV4-1 to TRBJ1-5; D is unresolved. The germline gives CDR1 MGHRA, CDR2 YSYEKL. The CDR3 is 14 residues long. Trimming shortened V by 0 bases and J by 2 bases, and 5 bases separated the two germline ends. Here the CDR3 reads CASSQDPGNQPQHF. The DNA for the CDR3 is TGCGCCAGCAGCCAAGATCCGGGCAATCAGCCCCAGCATTTT.

Of note for this clone: The CDR3 does not close with the conserved phenylalanine or tryptophan, likely indicating a read error. The DNA is left out, because the CDR3 cannot be placed on it with certainty; the CDR3 is given as TCRdb lists it. The chain recombines TRBV5-8 with TRBJ2-3; the table's D call, TRBD2, was not checked against the DNA. Counting both end residues, the CDR3 totals 15 amino acids. Germline lookup yields CDR1 SGHTS and CDR2 YDEGEE. This CDR3 reads CASSLAHGTSGTPGL.

J is TRBJ2-7 and V is TRBV29-1; possibly TRBD1 for D (5 bases). The CDR3 is 11 residues long. Germline V gene sequence: CDR1 SQVTM, CDR2 ANQGSEA. Trimming shortened V by 1 base and J by 7 bases, and 8 bases separated the two germline ends. CDR3 nucleotides: TGCAGCGTTGAAGGGACACCGGAGCAGTACTTC. Encoded protein: CSVEGTPEQYF.

The genes are TRBV11-2 and TRBJ2-3, with no clear D. The germline CDR1 and CDR2 sequences are SGHAT and FQNNGV. The CDR3 totals 14 residues. V was trimmed by 1 base and J by 5 bases, leaving 10 bases between them. The CDR3 reads CASSLAQLGDTQYF. CDR3 nucleotide sequence: TGTGCCAGCAGCTTAGCGCAGCTGGGAGATACGCAGTATTTT.

This sequence joins TRBV7-8 and TRBJ2-1, with 11 positions matching TRBD2. The CDR3 is 16 residues long. V dropped 2 bases and J dropped 5; count of bases not matched to a gene: 5. The germline gives CDR1 SGHVS, CDR2 FQNEAQ. The chain's CDR3 is CASSLSLAGGDNEQFF. CDR3 coding DNA: TGTGCCAGCAGCTTAAGCTTAGCGGGAGGGGACAATGAGCAGTTCTTC.

The V call is TRBV18, the J call TRBJ2-2; D gene unclear. This CDR3 is built from 17 residues. The ends were cut back, 3 bases at V and 6 bases at J, with 20 bases in the middle. Germline CDR1 is KGHSH and CDR2 is LQKENI. The CDR3 region is CASSPVVGSSDSGELFF. For the CDR3, the DNA is TGTGCCAGCTCACCGGTGGTAGGGTCCTCCGATTCCGGGGAGCTGTTTTTT.

The V call is TRBV7-9, the J call TRBJ2-3; TRBD1 aligns across 10 bases. The junction had 16 bases not matched to a gene; V was cut back by 4 bases and J by 3 bases. Per germline, CDR1 SEHNR and CDR2 FQNEAQ (reference sequence). The CDR3 is made up of 19 amino acids. CDR3 loop: CASSSRETGTGVRTDTQYF. Written as DNA, the CDR3 is TGTGCCAGCAGCTCTCGTGAGACCGGGACAGGGGTTAGAACAGATACGCAGTATTTT.

A word on this clone: Additional DNA sequences in this sample encode the identical CDR3. J is TRBJ2-1 and V is TRBV14; TRBD1 might be the D (5 bases). Deletions cut 4 bases from V and 5 bases from J, with 6 bases between. The germline V gene has CDR1 SGHDN and CDR2 FVKESK. The CDR3 contains 12 residues. This CDR3 reads CASSRQNNEQFF. In nucleotides, the CDR3 is TGTGCCAGCAGCCGACAGAACAATGAGCAGTTCTTC.

J is TRBJ2-1 and V is TRBV19; D is ambiguous. The CDR3 is 14 residues long. Germline CDR1 reads LNHDA; CDR2 reads SQIVND (reference sequence). V lost 4 bases, J lost 4 bases, and 11 bases lay in between. The DNA for the CDR3 is TGTGCCAGTAGTAGCCGGGTAGGTTACAATGAGCAGTTCTTC. Translated, it gives CASSSRVGYNEQFF.

The rearrangement uses TRBV4-3 and TRBJ2-2, with TRBD2 as a possible D gene (5 bases). The length of the CDR3 is 17 residues. Trimming pared 4 bases from V and 5 bases from J, leaving 20 bases between. In germline, CDR1 is LGHNA, CDR2 YSLEER. The CDR3 DNA follows: TGCGCCAGCAGCCGCCAGAAGAGGCGGCCGGGAACCGGGGAGCTGTTTTTT. It codes for CASSRQKRRPGTGELFF.

The chain is built from TRBV11-2 and TRBJ2-3; 10 bases agree with TRBD1. Germline assignment: CDR1 SGHAT and CDR2 FQNNGV. The CDR3 has 16 amino acids. The ends lost 5 bases at V and 7 bases at J; junction bases unmatched: 12. CDR3 nucleotide sequence: TGTGCCAGCAGCACCCGAGTAGGACAGGGGGGGTATACGCAGTATTTT. The encoded protein is CASSTRVGQGGYTQYF. Filled out from reference TRBV11-2 and TRBJ2-3, the complete variable domain reads EAGVAQSPRYKIIEKRQSVAFWCNPISGHATLYWYQQILGQGPKLLIQFQNNGVVDDSQLPKDRFSAERLKGVDSTLKIQPAKLEDSAVYLCASSTRVGQGGYTQYFGPGTRLTVL.

The chain joins TRBV5-1 to TRBJ2-7; maybe TRBD1 (6 bases). The CDR3 is 14 residues long. The V end was cut by 4 bases, the J end by 1 base, with 12 bases between. CDR1 is SGHRS, CDR2 YFSETQ, per germline. The CDR3 is CASSPTGISYEQYF. The CDR3 nucleotides read TGCGCCAGCAGCCCAACAGGGATTTCCTACGAGCAGTACTTC.

The J gene is TRBJ2-3, the V gene TRBV5-8, with 14 bases aligning to TRBD2. V was clipped by 4 bases and J by 7 bases; unmatched bases: 11. Germline V gene sequence: CDR1 SGHTS, CDR2 YDEGEE. This CDR3 contains 17 residues. CDR3 nucleotides: TGTGCCAGCAGCAACCCGGGACTAGCGGGAGTGGTAAATACGCAGTATTTT. Amino acids: CASSNPGLAGVVNTQYF.

This chain uses TRBV18 with TRBJ2-1; 13 bases fit TRBD2. Germline-derived CDR1 and CDR2 are KGHSH and LQKENI. With V trimmed by 3 bases and J by 8 bases, 4 bases remained unmatched. The length of the CDR3 is 15 residues. CDR3 amino acids: CASSPGTSGIDEQFF. In nucleotides, the CDR3 is TGTGCCAGCTCACCCGGGACTAGCGGGATCGATGAGCAGTTCTTC.

The genes are TRBV4-1 and TRBJ2-7; D is unresolved. There are 15 residues in the CDR3. Germline-derived CDR1 and CDR2 are MGHRA and YSYEKL. Deletions cut 3 bases from V and 1 base from J, with 13 bases between. CDR3 nucleotides: TGCGCCAGCAGCCACGGCTGGTTCGGATCCTACGAGCAGTACTTC. This encodes CASSHGWFGSYEQYF.

The chain uses TRBV5-1 and TRBJ2-1; unclear D gene. CDR1 is SGHRS and CDR2 is YFSETQ in the germline V gene. The CDR3 covers 16 residues. Trimming cost V 0 bases and J 4 bases, with 14 bases left between them. The CDR3 region is CASSLARGLLYNEQFF. In DNA form, the CDR3 reads TGCGCCAGCAGCTTGGCTCGTGGCCTATTATACAATGAGCAGTTCTTC.

This chain joins TRBV5-1 and TRBJ1-2, with TRBD1 matching over 9 bases. This CDR3 spans 12 amino acids. The trim removed 4 bases at V and 7 bases at J, leaving 2 bases unmatched. Germline V lookup: CDR1 SGHRS, CDR2 YFSETQ. In DNA form, the CDR3 reads TGCGCCAGCAGCCTGGGACAGGGTGGCTACACCTTC. Protein: CASSLGQGGYTF.

The chain joins TRBV20-1 to TRBJ1-2; D is unresolved. CDR3 length: 11 amino acids. V shed 6 bases and J shed 5 bases, with 10 bases lying between them. CDR1 DFQATT and CDR2 SNEGSKA come from the germline V gene (reference sequence). In DNA form, the CDR3 reads TGCAGTGCCGATGATATTTATGGCTACACCTTC. It codes for CSADDIYGYTF.

The chain links TRBV3-1 (or the pseudogene TRBV3-2) to TRBJ1-4; D gene uncertain. From germline, CDR1 is LGHDT and CDR2 YNNKEL (reference sequence). V was shortened by 0 bases and J by 13 bases, with 0 bases between the two germline ends. This CDR3 has 9 residues. DNA of the CDR3: TGTGCCAGCAGCCAAGAACTGTTTTTT. Amino acids: CASSQELFF.

The CDR3 DNA sequence: TGCGCCAGCAGAGCGGGAGCGTACAATGAGCAGTTCTTC. Amino acids: CASRAGAYNEQFF. This chain links TRBV10-1 with TRBJ2-1, with 8 positions matching TRBD2. V shed 6 bases, J shed 4 bases, and the junction held 2 bases outside the gene matches. There are 13 residues in the CDR3. From germline, CDR1 is WNHNN and CDR2 SYGVQD (reference sequence).

The chain combines TRBV5-1 with TRBJ2-1, with 10 bases identical to TRBD2. CDR1 is SGHRS and CDR2 is YFSETQ in the germline V gene. The CDR3 runs to 15 residues. V was clipped by 1 base and J by 9 bases; unmatched bases: 7. The CDR3, as DNA: TGCGCCAGCAGCTTGCTCCTAGCGGGAGAAGGTGAGCAGTTCTTC. Translating it yields CASSLLLAGEGEQFF.

This chain connects TRBV7-9 to TRBJ2-7, with D perhaps TRBD1 (5 bases). Germline values: CDR1 SEHNR, CDR2 FQNEAQ (reference sequence). Deletions cut 6 bases from V and 5 bases from J, with 23 bases between. This CDR3 has 16 residues. CDR3 DNA sequence: TGTGCCAGCAGTCGCTCCCTTGGGGCCTCATTGGACGAGCAGTACTTC. Encoded protein: CASSRSLGASLDEQYF.

J is TRBJ2-5 and V is TRBV7-2; weak D call: TRBD2 (5 bases). The CDR3 runs 14 residues. Trimming shortened V by 3 bases and J by 5 bases, and 13 bases separated the two germline ends. Germline V gene data show CDR1 as SGHTA and CDR2 as FQGNSA. The CDR3 here is CASSFSGTLETQYF. Written as DNA, the CDR3 is TGTGCCAGCAGCTTTTCGGGAACACTCGAGACCCAGTACTTC.

The chain employs TRBV19 and TRBJ2-1; D may be TRBD2 (5 bases). The germline V and J ends were trimmed by 8 bases and 6 bases, with 14 bases remaining between them. The CDR3 is 13 amino acids. Germline CDR1 LNHDA, CDR2 SQIVND (reference sequence). The CDR3 region is CASGWTVSNEQFF. Here the CDR3 DNA reads TGTGCCAGTGGATGGACTGTGAGCAATGAGCAGTTCTTC.